This TCR beta chain derives from a study of blood T cell repertoires in COVID-19. About the research overall: Acute and convalescent COVID-19 specimens originated in the United States, Italy and Spain. PBMCs, B-cell-depleted T cells, or T cells provided the cDNA or gDNA that made up the material.

The V end lost 1 base, the J end lost 5 bases, and 10 bases lay between the germline ends. Germline lookup yields CDR1 KGHDR and CDR2 SFDVKD. CDR3 length: 15 residues. In the original processing: Nucleated cell number was recorded as an estimate derived from reference gene primer amplification. The data were produced by immunoSEQ multiplex PCR, yet TCRdb's version contains in-frame clones alone and is incomplete. V and J calls plus clone size are reproduced from that table; the DNA served to infer D and trimming. Here the sample spans around 210,000 clones, approximately 87% being singletons. This chain connects TRBV24-1 to TRBJ2-2; D unclear. Sequenced sample: peripheral blood. This TCR was sampled from a woman aged 70-85 years with acute or convalescent COVID-19. Here the CDR3 DNA reads TGTGCCACCAGTGATTTTTCGTCGACAACCGGGGAGCTGTTTTTT. It codes for CATSDFSSTTGELFF.